Each of the 15 T cell receptor beta chains below was sequenced from the same sample in a study of CD8+ T cells in alopecia areata. RNA was extracted and reverse transcribed into cDNA as the sequencing template. Data came from immunoSEQ multiplex PCR; TCRdb stores just in-frame clones and leaves some out. The sample lists over 85,000 clones; 35% to 50% were seen once. The specimen was CD4+ T cells sorted from blood. The receptors were gathered from a human donor with alopecia areata.

This clone was picked up a small number of times. The V and J genes are TRBV29-1 and TRBJ2-5; possibly TRBD2 for D (6 bases). This CDR3 has 12 residues. V was clipped by 3 bases and J by 5 bases, with 10 bases between them. Germline V gene data show CDR1 as SQVTM and CDR2 as ANQGSEA. CDR3 DNA sequence: TGCAGCGTTGAGGAGGGTTGGGAGACCCAGTACTTC. Translating gives CSVEEGWETQYF.

This clone was counted only a few times. J is TRBJ2-4 and V is TRBV28; D is uncertain. The length of the CDR3 is 11 residues. The ends were cut back, 3 bases at V and 7 bases at J, with 4 bases in the middle. Germline CDR1 MDHEN, CDR2 SYDVKM. The CDR3 region has the DNA TGTGCCAGCAGTTTGTGGAACATTCAGTACTTC. Translation gives CASSLWNIQYF. Together with reference TRBV28 and TRBJ2-4, the CDR3 gives the full variable domain: DVKVTQSSRYLVKRTGEKVFLECVQDMDHENMFWYRQDPGLGLRLIYFSYDVKMKEKGDIPEGYSVSREKKERFSLILESASTNQTSMYLCASSLWNIQYFGAGTRLSVL.

The rearrangement uses TRBV11-3 and TRBJ2-3, with 8 bases identical to TRBD2. The CDR3 is made up of 14 amino acids. Per the germline V gene, CDR1 is SGHNT and CDR2 is YENEEA. Trimming cost V 3 bases and J 4 bases; bases outside gene matches: 3. CDR3 in DNA: TGTGCCAGCAGCTTCGGACTAGCTGCAGATACGCAGTATTTT. Translation: CASSFGLAADTQYF.

This clone was seen a handful of times. V is TRBV19 and J is TRBJ1-4; maybe TRBD1 (5 bases). CDR3 length equals 14 residues. Per germline, CDR1 LNHDA and CDR2 SQIVND (reference sequence). V gave up 6 bases and J gave up 5 bases, with 13 bases separating them. CDR3 residues: CASSPPGSNEKLFF. The CDR3 DNA reads as TGTGCCAGTAGCCCCCCAGGGTCCAATGAAAAACTGTTTTTT.

The rearrangement links TRBV5-1 to TRBJ1-6, with 8 bases that match TRBD1. With 0 bases clipped from V and 7 bases from J, the junction kept 6 bases outside the gene matches. In germline, CDR1 is SGHRS, CDR2 YFSETQ. The CDR3 loop spans 16 amino acids. The CDR3 DNA sequence: TGCGCCAGCAGCTTGGCAGGGGGCGCGGACAATTCACCCCTCCACTTT. It translates to CASSLAGGADNSPLHF.

This clone turned up a few times. The chain combines TRBV29-1 with TRBJ2-2; the D gene is possibly TRBD2 (6 bases). CDR1 and CDR2 from the germline V gene are SQVTM and ANQGSEA. CDR3 size: 13 residues. The ends were cut back, 4 bases at V and 7 bases at J, with 13 bases in the middle. The CDR3 nucleotides read TGCAGCGTTGCGCGGGGTACAGTCGGGGAGCTGTTTTTT. Translated: CSVARGTVGELFF.

This clone has more than one count but fewer than ten. The chain carries TRBV29-1 and TRBJ2-1, with a possible D match to TRBD2 (5 bases). V shed 6 bases and J shed 3 bases, with 6 bases lying between them. The CDR3 covers 11 residues. Germline V gene data show CDR1 as SQVTM and CDR2 as ANQGSEA. CDR3 amino acids: CSVGDYNEQFF. The CDR3, as DNA: TGCAGCGTCGGGGACTACAATGAGCAGTTCTTC.

This chain uses TRBV29-1 with TRBJ2-5; the D is unclear. V lost 4 bases and J 5 bases, leaving 11 bases between the germline ends. The CDR3 contains 12 residues. From germline, CDR1 is SQVTM and CDR2 ANQGSEA. DNA for the CDR3: TGCAGCGTTGGCGTTACAGCGGAGACCCAGTACTTC. Amino acids: CSVGVTAETQYF.

J is TRBJ2-1 and V is TRBV4-3; D might be TRBD2 (6 bases). CDR1 is LGHNA and CDR2 is YSLEER in the germline V gene. The CDR3 contains 13 residues. Trimming removed 3 bases from V and 6 bases from J, with 9 bases in between. The DNA for the CDR3 is TGCGCCAGCAGCCAGAGACTAGGCAATGAGCAGTTCTTC. The encoded protein is CASSQRLGNEQFF.

The sample holds a few counts of this clone. The genes are TRBV14 and TRBJ2-6; D unresolved. V gave up 1 base and J gave up 0 bases, with 4 bases separating them. The CDR3 is made up of 15 amino acids. Germline V gives CDR1 SGHDN, CDR2 FVKESK. For the CDR3, the DNA is TGTGCCAGCAGCCAAGTTAACTCTGGGGCCAACGTCCTGACTTTC. This codes for CASSQVNSGANVLTF.

This clone was detected a few times. The chain combines TRBV10-1 with TRBJ2-5, with a tentative D call TRBD1 (6 bases). Per the germline V gene, CDR1 is WNHNN and CDR2 is SYGVQD (reference sequence). Trimming left V 3 bases short and J 3 bases short, with 17 bases between. This CDR3 spans 16 amino acids. The CDR3 loop is CASSETGMRGKETQYF. As DNA, the CDR3 is TGCGCCAGCAGTGAAACAGGGATGAGAGGAAAAGAGACCCAGTACTTC.

This chain uses TRBV6-6 with TRBJ2-6; unclear D gene. This CDR3 spans 16 amino acids. Trimming removed 6 bases from V and 0 bases from J, with 12 bases in between. Germline V gene data show CDR1 as MNHNY and CDR2 as SVGAGI (reference sequence). CDR3 region: CASSLGWVSGANVLTF. In nucleotides, the CDR3 is TGTGCCAGCAGCCTCGGGTGGGTCTCTGGGGCCAACGTCCTGACTTTC.

This clone has only a few counts. This specimen includes other DNA sequences encoding the same CDR3. CDR3: CSADRAGGSYNEQFF. CDR3 sequence (DNA): TGCAGCGCTGACAGAGCGGGAGGATCGTACAATGAGCAGTTCTTC. The chain combines TRBV29-1 with TRBJ2-1; 9 bases are a match to TRBD2. With 7 bases clipped from V and 4 bases from J, the junction kept 11 bases outside the gene matches. The germline gives CDR1 SQVTM, CDR2 ANQGSEA. This CDR3 is built from 15 residues.

The V and J genes are TRBV9 and TRBJ1-6; D gene unclear. In germline, CDR1 is SGDLS, CDR2 YYNGEE. This CDR3 comprises 14 residues. The V gene lost 0 bases and the J gene lost 10 bases, with 11 bases spanning the gap. The DNA of the CDR3 is TGTGCCAGCAGCGTAGAGGGCATAAACTCACCCCTCCACTTT. Its protein product is CASSVEGINSPLHF.

The chain uses TRBV6-6 and TRBJ2-2; D ambiguous. This CDR3 region has 14 residues. Germline V lookup: CDR1 MNHNY, CDR2 SVGAGI (reference sequence). Trimming took off 4 bases at V and 3 bases at J, with 9 bases between the two ends. The CDR3: CASSFRLDTGELFF. The CDR3 region has the DNA TGTGCCAGCAGTTTTCGACTTGACACCGGGGAGCTGTTTTTT.